A single sample gave rise to the 15 T cell receptor beta chains below, sequenced in a study of HIV-infected children after antiretroviral therapy interruption (dated by TCRdb to between 2017 and 2020). Libraries were built with 3' RACE. The sequencing machine was an Illumina MiSeq. To correct PCR amplification bias, TCR libraries were generated from RNA with a 3' RACE protocol that used unique molecular identifiers. TCRdb trimmed the raw reads at Q25, called clones with MiXCR and kept productive beta chains. CDR3 protein duplicates are merged, each entry listing the most common genes and DNA. This sample gives approximately 96,000 distinct CDR3 sequences in total; roughly 6.7% of them show up just once. 1.1% of the sample comes from the top ten. This sample's treatment or condition label indicates: PENTA 11 planned treatment interruption arm or continuous ART arm. Specimen: CD45RA+ CD4+ T cells from PBMCs, pooled from several time points, collected from a donor given antiretroviral therapy, either interrupted or continuous. The cell subset or site label here, explained by the study, means: naive CD4+ CD45RA+ CD45RO- T cells. These receptors all stem from a pool of human donors with HIV.

This clonotype was recorded at least ten times. The chain employs TRBV7-2 and TRBJ1-2, with 8 positions matching TRBD1. This CDR3 spans 15 amino acids. Germline trimming cut 6 bases from V and 4 bases from J; bases unmatched to any gene: 10. Germline V gives CDR1 SGHTA, CDR2 FQGNSA. CDR3 bases: TGTGCCAGCAGAACAAGGACAGGGCTCGGCTATGGCTACACCTTC. Translating gives CASRTRTGLGYGYTF.

This clonotype appeared many times. The chain uses TRBV29-1 and TRBJ2-3, with TRBD2 matching over 10 bases. V dropped 7 bases and J dropped 6; count of bases not matched to a gene: 1. Germline V gene lookup returns CDR1 SQVTM and CDR2 ANQGSEA. The CDR3 loop spans 11 amino acids. CDR3 amino acids: CSGGLADTQYF. Here the CDR3 DNA reads TGCAGCGGGGGACTAGCGGATACGCAGTATTTT.

This clonotype was counted between two and nine times. V gene TRBV5-6 combines with J gene TRBJ2-2; 13 bases agree with TRBD2. Trimming took 5 bases from V and 1 from J; bases not matched to a gene: 5. Germline V gene sequence: CDR1 SGHDT, CDR2 YYEEEE. CDR3 length equals 17 residues. The CDR3 reads CASREGLAGVNTGELFF. CDR3 DNA: TGTGCCAGCAGGGAAGGACTAGCGGGGGTGAACACCGGGGAGCTGTTTTTT.

This clonotype was counted ten times or more. CDR3 DNA sequence: TGTGCCAGCAGCCGTAGGACAGGGCCTATGAACACTGAAGCTTTCTTT. Its protein product is CASSRRTGPMNTEAFF. The chain combines TRBV3-1 with TRBJ1-1, with 8 bases aligning to TRBD1. Germline V gene lookup returns CDR1 LGHDT and CDR2 YNNKEL (reference sequence). V gave up 4 bases and J gave up 0 bases; unmatched junction bases: 7. CDR3 length: 16 residues.

At least ten counts were recorded for this clonotype. The CDR3, as DNA: TGTGCCAGCAGTTTTAGGAGGTCTAACTACGAGCAGTACTTC. Amino acids: CASSFRRSNYEQYF. The gene calls are TRBV12-3 or TRBV12-4 and TRBJ2-7; D is perhaps TRBD2 (5 bases). The V end lost 3 bases, the J end lost 3 bases, and 12 bases lay between the germline ends. The CDR3 runs 14 residues.

This clonotype was found a few times. The chain is built from TRBV5-1 and TRBJ2-2, with TRBD2 matching 12 bases. Germline V gene lookup returns CDR1 SGHRS and CDR2 YFSETQ. J lost 0 bases, V lost 2 bases, and 2 bases had no gene match. This CDR3 contains 17 residues. CDR3 sequence (DNA): TGCGCCAGCAGCTTCAGGACTAGCGGGGCGAACACCGGGGAGCTGTTTTTT. Its translation is CASSFRTSGANTGELFF.

In its sample, this clonotype was seen a few times. Here the CDR3 DNA reads TGTGCCAGCAGTCCACCCTCGGGCGGCACCGGGGAGCTGTTTTTT. Amino acids: CASSPPSGGTGELFF. V and J are TRBV6-6 and TRBJ2-2, with no clear D. CDR3 length: 15 residues. V was pared by 5 bases and J by 4 bases, with 14 bases between. CDR1 MNHNY and CDR2 SVGAGI come from the germline V gene (reference sequence).

This clonotype was counted many times. The chain joins TRBV7-2 to TRBJ2-6; the D gene is possibly TRBD2 (5 bases). From germline, CDR1 is SGHTA and CDR2 FQGNSA. Between the trimmed V and J ends, which lost 10 bases and 2 bases, there was a span of 12 bases. This CDR3 is 14 amino acids long. CDR3 DNA sequence: TGTGCCACCACGAGGGAGCCTGGGGCCAACGTCCTGACTTTC. Translated: CATTREPGANVLTF. Full variable domain (remainder filled in from reference TRBV7-2 and TRBJ2-6): GAGVSQSPSNKVTEKGKDVELRCDPISGHTALYWYRQSLGQGLEFLIYFQGNSAPDKSGLPSDRFSAERTGGSVSTLTIQRTQQEDSAVYLCATTREPGANVLTFGAGSRLTVL.

Sample share makes this clonotype medium-sized. This chain links TRBV13 with TRBJ1-1; D is undetermined. The CDR3 totals 15 residues. Trimming shortened V by 0 bases and J by 5 bases, and 13 bases separated the two germline ends. Per germline, CDR1 PRHDT and CDR2 FYEKMQ (reference sequence). As DNA, the CDR3 is TGTGCCAGCAGCTTAGGGGCGGGAATATCGACTGAAGCTTTCTTT. It yields the protein CASSLGAGISTEAFF.

In this sample, this clonotype turned up many times. The chain links TRBV10-3 to TRBJ2-4, with D possibly being TRBD1 (5 bases). Per germline, CDR1 ENHRY and CDR2 SYGVKD. CDR3 length: 14 amino acids. V lost 4 bases and J lost 7, with 14 bases in between. The CDR3, as DNA: TGTGCCATCAGTGCAGGGTATGGTGGCAACATTCAGTACTTC. Translated, it gives CAISAGYGGNIQYF.

This clonotype was observed many times. The V gene is TRBV10-3, the J gene TRBJ1-5; D might be TRBD1 (5 bases). CDR3 length equals 17 residues. Germline V gives CDR1 ENHRY, CDR2 SYGVKD. V was clipped by 7 bases and J by 2 bases, with 21 bases between them. This CDR3 is CAITRELVGLGNQPQHF. The DNA for the CDR3 is TGTGCCATCACTCGGGAGTTGGTGGGACTCGGCAATCAGCCCCAGCATTTT.

This chain joins TRBV7-9 and TRBJ2-7; 8 nucleotides align to TRBD1. V shed 4 bases and J 2 bases; nucleotides not matched to a gene: 4. The CDR3 extends over 14 amino acids. The germline gives CDR1 SEHNR, CDR2 FQNEAQ (reference sequence). The CDR3, as DNA: TGTGCCAGCAGCTCGGACAGGGTCACCTACGAGCAGTACTTC. It translates to CASSSDRVTYEQYF.

In this sample, this clonotype turned up many times. The CDR3 sequence is CASRSGEGFPDTQYF. As DNA, the CDR3 is TGTGCCAGCAGGTCGGGGGAGGGCTTCCCAGATACGCAGTATTTT. The chain joins TRBV2 to TRBJ2-3; 7 bases agree with TRBD2. V lost 6 bases to trimming and J lost 4 bases; unmatched junction nucleotides: 10. This CDR3 is built from 15 residues. Germline CDR1 SNHLY, CDR2 FYNNEI.

There are many counts of this clonotype. The CDR3 loop is CASSLIRVVSEAFF. Written as DNA, the CDR3 is TGTGCCAGCAGCCTCATCCGAGTCGTCTCTGAAGCTTTCTTT. The chain carries TRBV7-9 and TRBJ1-1, with unresolved D. The V gene's germline CDR1 is SEHNR and CDR2 FQNEAQ (reference sequence). The CDR3 is made up of 14 amino acids. V was cut by 5 bases and J by 6 bases, with 16 bases left in between.

This clonotype was counted a few times. V gene TRBV12-3 or TRBV12-4 combines with J gene TRBJ1-5; 8 bases are shared with TRBD1. V was clipped by 6 bases and J by 7 bases; unmatched bases: 8. The CDR3 is 14 residues long. CDR3 in DNA: TGTGCCAGCAGACTCGGACAGGGCTACCAGCCCCAGCATTTT. Its protein is CASRLGQGYQPQHF.